The clone carrying this T cell receptor beta chain has a count of ten or more. Its antigen is undetermined. The data belong to a study of neurological immune-mediated disorders. The wider study: Disease course was recorded as relapsing-remitting for about 31 and secondary progressive for about 8.5% of the 34 multiple sclerosis patients.

CDR3 length: 14 residues. Trimming removed 5 bases from V and 9 bases from J, with 20 bases in between. Synthesis of cDNA was performed by 5'RACE using 10-nucleotide random UMIs. Each CDR3 protein is one row after TCRdb ran MiXCR on the 5' RACE reads. Counted here are roughly 100,000 distinct CDR3 sequences, 3.5% occurring once; the ten biggest clones make up under 6.5%. Findings of the study overall: One cluster of related CDR3 sequences contained, by phylogenetic grouping, the repertoires of 18 of 34 multiple sclerosis patients and formed a possible signature. HTLV-1-associated myelopathy ranked highest for TCR clonal expansion and multiple sclerosis lowest, beneath healthy controls.

The sample taken for sequencing was PBMCs. This receptor was obtained from a woman between 18 and 30 years old with multiple sclerosis. The chain combines TRBV12-3 or TRBV12-4 with TRBJ2-7; D possibly uses TRBD1 or TRBD2 (5 bases each). CDR3 residues: CASSGTGTIAGQYF. The CDR3 coding sequence is TGTGCCAGCAGTGGGACCGGGACCATAGCCGGGCAGTACTTC.